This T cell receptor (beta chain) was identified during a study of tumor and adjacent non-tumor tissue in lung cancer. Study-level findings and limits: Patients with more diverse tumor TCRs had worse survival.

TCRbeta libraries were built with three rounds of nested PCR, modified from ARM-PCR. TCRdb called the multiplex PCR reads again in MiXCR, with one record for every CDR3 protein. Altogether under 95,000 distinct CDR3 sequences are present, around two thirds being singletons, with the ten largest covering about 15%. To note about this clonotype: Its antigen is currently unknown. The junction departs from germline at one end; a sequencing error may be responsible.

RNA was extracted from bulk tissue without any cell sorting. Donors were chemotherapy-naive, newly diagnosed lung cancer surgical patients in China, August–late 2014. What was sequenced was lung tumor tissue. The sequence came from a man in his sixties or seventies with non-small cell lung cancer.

In nucleotides, the CDR3 is TGCGTCAGCAGCTGGTGGGACAGGGACTACGAGCAGTACTTC. Its protein product is CVSSWWDRDYEQYF. The V and J genes are TRBV5-1 and TRBJ2-7; TRBD1 matches at 9 bases. This CDR3 has 14 amino acids. Germline V gene sequence: CDR1 SGHRS, CDR2 YFSETQ.